This entry is about one TCR beta chain. Its antigen is still unknown. For the second PCR, which ran for about 6 to 11 cycles, a sample-barcoded 5' primer and a J-beta primer mix were used. Using its own MiXCR run on the 5' RACE reads, TCRdb lists one record per CDR3 protein. Of about 680,000 distinct CDR3 sequences listed, approximately 50% were seen once; the top ten hold 30% to 35%. The data are from a study of blood T cells in healthy people across ages. Overall study findings and caveats: Reliance upon unsorted PBMCs precluded definitive naive versus antigen-experienced comparison.

The V gene's germline CDR1 is MDHEN and CDR2 SYDVKM. The ends were cut back, 5 bases at V and 11 bases at J, with 10 bases in the middle. CDR3 length: 11 residues. This TCR was recovered from a woman aged 60-70 years in good health. The rearrangement uses TRBV28 and TRBJ2-4; tentatively, D is TRBD2 (5 bases). The sequenced sample consisted of blood. CDR3 residues: CASSPGLVQYF. CDR3 nucleotide sequence: TGTGCCAGCAGTCCCGGACTTGTTCAGTACTTC. The variable domain in full, completed from reference TRBV28 and TRBJ2-4, reads DVKVTQSSRYLVKRTGEKVFLECVQDMDHENMFWYRQDPGLGLRLIYFSYDVKMKEKGDIPEGYSVSREKKERFSLILESASTNQTSMYLCASSPGLVQYFGAGTRLSVL.